This record looks at one T cell receptor beta chain sequence and its context. Its antigen is currently unknown. The sample is drawn from a study of graft-versus-host responses after intestinal transplantation. Study overall: Recipients received multivisceral, liver-intestinal, or isolated intestinal transplants.

Regarding the study as a whole: Early HvG declines after transplant were associated with peak circulating GvH clone levels. Detection of GvH clones occurred in recipient marrow, and some had their first appearance in ileum or blood.

Germline assignment: CDR1 SGHTA and CDR2 FQGNSA. This CDR3 spans 16 amino acids. The V gene lost 6 bases and the J gene lost 0 bases, with 17 bases spanning the gap. Only in-frame clones appear in the TCRdb table, and some are missing; sequencing was by immunoSEQ multiplex PCR. The sample includes about 110,000 clones, around 90% seen only once; the top ten take less than 0.85%. This specimen consisted of unstimulated CD4+ T cells sorted from spleen or lymph node cells, obtained before transplant. The sequence derives from a human donor who was the organ donor for an intestinal transplant. The chain combines TRBV7-2 with TRBJ1-2; tentative D call: TRBD1 (5 bases). The DNA for the CDR3 is TGTGCCAGCAGTCCTCAGGGAAGCCTAACTAACTATGGCTACACCTTC. Translation: CASSPQGSLTNYGYTF.